This T cell receptor (beta chain) was sequenced during a study of cytomegalovirus exposure and HLA in healthy donors. Trimming stripped 6 bases from V and 5 bases from J, with 20 bases between. CDR1 and CDR2 from the germline V gene are MDHEN and SYDVKM. CDR3 length: 15 amino acids. The PCR ran on 60 Vbeta and 13 Jbeta primers. Assay: immunoSEQ multiplex PCR; the TCRdb copy retains only in-frame clones and omits some. The top ten clones hold 6.8% of a sample with about 140,000 clones, about three quarters of them seen once. Overall study findings and caveats: Within an earlier analysis, most TCR beta V segments proved productive either about 90% or about 30% of the time. Beyond CMV serostatus, there was no information to go on about immune exposure. Most sequenced TCRs were rare (though some public TCRs occurred in many donors).

On this clone: The antigen remains unidentified.

The sequence was collected from a middle-aged man in good health and CMV-seropositive. V is TRBV28 and J is TRBJ2-7, with a possible D match to TRBD1 (5 bases). Sequenced material: PBMCs. CDR3 residues: CASSQTKMWGHEQYF. In DNA, the CDR3 is TGTGCCAGCAGCCAAACCAAAATGTGGGGCCACGAGCAGTACTTC.